These 20 T cell receptor beta chains were all obtained from the same sample, sequenced in a study of cytomegalovirus exposure and HLA in healthy donors. Vbeta (60) and Jbeta (13) primers were used in the PCR. The protocol was immunoSEQ multiplex PCR, while the TCRdb copy is restricted to in-frame clones and leaves out a portion. The sample shows 100,000 to 150,000 clones, around three quarters of them seen only once. Sequenced input: PBMCs. All receptors derive from a man aged 30 to 39 in good health and CMV-seronegative.

The chain couples TRBV19 to TRBJ2-1; 8 bases are shared with TRBD1. After removal of 6 bases from V and 7 bases from J, the junction contained 8 bases not matched to a gene. The CDR3 consists of 14 residues. Germline V CDR1 and CDR2: LNHDA, SQIVND (reference sequence). CDR3 in DNA: TGTGCCAGTAGGACCCAGGACAGGGATAATGAGCAGTTCTTC. Translated, it gives CASRTQDRDNEQFF.

V and J are TRBV6-1 and TRBJ2-3; D possibly corresponds to TRBD2 (6 bases). Germline loops: CDR1 MNHNS, CDR2 SASEGT. V gave up 5 bases and J gave up 7 bases, with 10 bases separating them. The CDR3 is 12 amino acids. The chain's CDR3 is CASSLGRHTQYF. The CDR3 coding sequence is TGTGCCAGCAGTCTCGGGAGACATACGCAGTATTTT.

The chain uses TRBV19 and TRBJ2-7; perhaps TRBD2 as D (5 bases). Trimming removed 8 bases at V and 2 bases at J, with 16 bases between. Germline CDR1 reads LNHDA; CDR2 reads SQIVND (reference sequence). The CDR3 is made up of 14 amino acids. In nucleotides, the CDR3 is TGTGCCAGTTCTCGGAGGTCAGAAGCCTACGAGCAGTACTTC. The encoded protein is CASSRRSEAYEQYF.

This clone was observed a handful of times. The V and J genes are TRBV10-3 and TRBJ2-2, with 11 bases that match TRBD2. With V trimmed by 10 bases and J by 4 bases, 5 bases remained unmatched. CDR1 and CDR2 from the germline V gene are ENHRY and SYGVKD. The CDR3 has 14 amino acids. Written as DNA, the CDR3 is TGTGCCACCTGTCTAGCGGGGGGCACCGGGGAGCTGTTTTTT. It codes for CATCLAGGTGELFF.

The genes are TRBV6-1 and TRBJ1-2; D not certain. Per the germline V gene, CDR1 is MNHNS and CDR2 is SASEGT. This CDR3 has 10 residues. With 3 bases removed from V and 11 bases from J, the gap between germline ends came to 7 bases. The CDR3 DNA follows: TGTGCCAGCAGTGATTGGGAGTACACCTTC. Translated: CASSDWEYTF.

The chain recombines TRBV6-4 with TRBJ1-5; no reliable D call. Germline CDR1 and CDR2: MRHNA and SNTAGT. The CDR3 covers 13 residues. V lost 3 bases and J lost 1, with 4 bases in between. CDR3: CASSERSNQPQHF. The CDR3 DNA reads as TGTGCCAGCAGTGAACGGAGCAATCAGCCCCAGCATTTT.

This clone was seen a handful of times. The genes are TRBV25-1 and TRBJ2-1; TRBD2 matches at 7 bases. This CDR3 region has 16 residues. J gave up 0 bases and V 1 base, and 3 bases lay outside the gene matches. Germline V gene data show CDR1 as MGHDK and CDR2 as SYGVNS. CDR3 loop: CASSESGGSSYNEQFF. DNA of the CDR3: TGTGCCAGCAGTGAATCGGGCGGGAGCTCCTACAATGAGCAGTTCTTC.

The chain is built from TRBV6-4 and TRBJ2-3; tentatively, D is TRBD2 (6 bases). Per the germline V gene, CDR1 is MRHNA and CDR2 is SNTAGT. Trimming removed 3 bases from V and 0 bases from J, with 19 bases in between. The CDR3 is made up of 18 amino acids. The CDR3 sequence is CASSERLGLRGSTDTQYF. The CDR3 DNA sequence: TGTGCCAGCAGTGAAAGGTTAGGTTTGCGGGGAAGCACAGATACGCAGTATTTT.

This CDR3 reads CASSLQTASYEQYF. As DNA, the CDR3 is TGTGCCAGCTCACTCCAGACAGCCTCCTACGAGCAGTACTTC. The chain uses TRBV18 and TRBJ2-7; D may be TRBD1 (5 bases). The CDR3 spans 14 residues. CDR1 is KGHSH and CDR2 is LQKENI in the germline V gene. With 4 bases removed from V and 0 bases from J, the gap between germline ends came to 10 bases.

This chain links TRBV7-6 with TRBJ2-5; TRBD2 matches at 10 bases. CDR1 and CDR2 from the germline V gene are SGHVS and FNYEAQ. The ends lost 2 bases at V and 4 bases at J; junction bases unmatched: 10. CDR3 length: 17 residues. CDR3 region: CASSLLERGGHVETQYF. The CDR3 DNA sequence: TGTGCCAGCAGCTTACTTGAGCGGGGGGGCCACGTAGAGACCCAGTACTTC.

This clone showed up just once. V is TRBV5-1 and J is TRBJ2-5; unclear D gene. Germline CDR1 and CDR2: SGHRS and YFSETQ. V lost 1 base and J 5 bases, leaving 12 bases between the germline ends. This CDR3 contains 14 residues. The CDR3 DNA is TGCGCCAGCAGCTTGCCCGGAGTTGTTGAGACCCAGTACTTC. As protein: CASSLPGVVETQYF.

The chain combines TRBV28 with TRBJ1-2; TRBD1 aligns across 8 bases. The J segment lost 0 bases and the V segment lost 8 bases, leaving 5 bases of the junction unmatched. Germline-derived CDR1 and CDR2 are MDHEN and SYDVKM. The CDR3 loop spans 14 amino acids. The CDR3 is CASVYRGANYGYTF. The CDR3 DNA is TGTGCCAGCGTATACAGGGGGGCTAACTATGGCTACACCTTC.

CDR3 residues: CASSTGTGIYGYTF. The CDR3 bases are TGTGCCAGCAGCACCGGGACAGGGATTTATGGCTACACCTTC. The genes are TRBV28 and TRBJ1-2; TRBD1 matches at 9 bases. V shed 6 bases and J 5 bases; nucleotides not matched to a gene: 7. This CDR3 contains 14 residues. The V gene's germline CDR1 is MDHEN and CDR2 SYDVKM.

CDR3 loop: CASSEQGADTEAFF. CDR3 sequence (DNA): TGTGCCAGCAGTGAACAGGGGGCGGACACTGAAGCTTTCTTT. The V call is TRBV28, the J call TRBJ1-1, with TRBD1 identical over 9 bases. The CDR3 has 14 residues. V shed 5 bases and J 3 bases; nucleotides not matched to a gene: 4. Germline CDR1 and CDR2: MDHEN and SYDVKM.

The chain couples TRBV7-9 to TRBJ1-2; 7 nucleotides align to TRBD1. J gave up 8 bases and V 1 base, and 4 bases lay outside the gene matches. The length of the CDR3 is 13 residues. Per the germline V gene, CDR1 is SEHNR and CDR2 is FQNEAQ (reference sequence). CDR3 amino acids: CASSLGTGLGYTF. The CDR3 region has the DNA TGTGCCAGCAGCTTAGGGACAGGCCTAGGCTACACCTTC.

The chain carries TRBV14 and TRBJ2-5; the D is unclear. Germline lookup yields CDR1 SGHDN and CDR2 FVKESK. This CDR3 comprises 13 residues. Trimming took off 3 bases at V and 2 bases at J, with 7 bases between the two ends. CDR3 nucleotide sequence: TGTGCCAGCAGCCAGGGCAGACAAGAGACCCAGTACTTC. Translated: CASSQGRQETQYF.

The chain joins TRBV5-1 to TRBJ2-7; tentatively, D is TRBD2 (6 bases). CDR3 length: 12 residues. Trimming stripped 2 bases from V and 5 bases from J, with 8 bases between. Germline V gene data show CDR1 as SGHRS and CDR2 as YFSETQ. The CDR3 DNA reads as TGCGCCAGCAGCTTCGGAGGGCACGAGCAGTACTTC. Residues: CASSFGGHEQYF.

V is TRBV6-1 and J is TRBJ2-2; D unresolved. Germline lookup yields CDR1 MNHNS and CDR2 SASEGT. V was pared by 2 bases and J by 1 base, with 5 bases between. CDR3 length: 14 residues. CDR3 amino acids: CASSELLNTGELFF. The CDR3 DNA follows: TGTGCCAGCAGTGAACTTTTGAACACCGGGGAGCTGTTTTTT.

This clone was recorded a few times. The V call is TRBV11-2, the J call TRBJ1-3, with D possibly being TRBD1 (5 bases). The V end was cut by 1 base, the J end by 7 bases, with 11 bases between. Germline V CDR1 and CDR2: SGHAT, FQNNGV. CDR3 length: 14 residues. CDR3 bases: TGTGCCAGCAGCTTAGCAGGGAACGGGAACACCATATATTTT. Protein sequence: CASSLAGNGNTIYF.

This chain joins TRBV6-1 and TRBJ2-5; maybe TRBD2 (5 bases). Trimming pared 5 bases from V and 11 bases from J, leaving 15 bases between. Looked up from germline, CDR1 is MNHNS and CDR2 is SASEGT. CDR3 length equals 12 residues. CDR3 DNA sequence: TGTGCCAGCAGTAACGCGGCTTGGGAGCAGTACTTC. Amino acid sequence: CASSNAAWEQYF.